These T cell receptor beta chains were read from a single sample in a study of CD8+CD57+ T cells in acquired aplastic anemia. MiXCR, run by TCRdb on the reads, gives a single entry per CDR3 protein. The sample lists 42,000 or so distinct CDR3 sequences, around 67% seen once, with 20% to 30% in the top ten. Sequencing was done on a sample of sorted CD4+, CD8+, or CD8+CD57+ T cells (not recorded which) from PBMCs. The receptors originated from a human donor in good health, serving as a control. Both conserved end residues are part of each CDR3. The D gene is left open where the match is weak. Clone size appears in some rows only: once, few, many, or a class for an expanded clone.

d_gene: .; v_gene: TRBV2; j_gene: TRBJ2-1; len: 17; abundance: .; CDR3nt: TGTGCCAGCAGGGGGACCACCAAGGGGAACTCCTACAATGAGCAGTTCTTC; CDR3aa: CASRGTTKGNSYNEQFF
d_gene: .; v_gene: TRBV5-4; j_gene: TRBJ2-7; len: 17; abundance: once; CDR3nt: TGTGCCAGCAGCTTGGGGATGGCAGGGGCGATCTCCTACGAGCAGTACTTC; CDR3aa: CASSLGMAGAISYEQYF
d_gene: .; v_gene: TRBV6-2/TRBV6-3; j_gene: TRBJ1-2; len: 13; abundance: many; CDR3nt: TGTGCCAGCAGTTACGGGGGAAACTATGGCTACACCTTC; CDR3aa: CASSYGGNYGYTF
d_gene: .; v_gene: TRBV7-3; j_gene: TRBJ2-3; len: 19; abundance: .; CDR3nt: TGTGCTAGCAGCTTCACACCTTTCCGTGGGGGGACTGAGGGAGATACGCAGTATTTT; CDR3aa: CASSFTPFRGGTEGDTQYF
d_gene: TRBD2; v_gene: TRBV10-3; j_gene: TRBJ2-1; len: 17; abundance: many; CDR3nt: TGTGCCATCAGTTGGACTAGCGGCCTCCAACAGCGGAATGAGCAGTTCTTC; CDR3aa: CAISWTSGLQQRNEQFF
d_gene: .; v_gene: TRBV2; j_gene: TRBJ2-7; len: 14; abundance: .; CDR3nt: TGTGCCAGCAGTGAAGGACTGGTGACCTACGAGCAGTACTTC; CDR3aa: CASSEGLVTYEQYF
d_gene: .; v_gene: TRBV10-3; j_gene: TRBJ2-7; len: 11; abundance: .; CDR3nt: TGTGCCATCAGTGACGCGGGCGAGCAGTACTTC; CDR3aa: CAISDAGEQYF
d_gene: TRBD1; v_gene: TRBV9; j_gene: TRBJ1-6; len: 16; abundance: few; CDR3nt: TGTGCCAGCAGCGTAACCGGGACAGTCTATAATTCACCCCTCCACTTT; CDR3aa: CASSVTGTVYNSPLHF
d_gene: .; v_gene: TRBV7-2; j_gene: TRBJ2-3; len: 13; abundance: .; CDR3nt: TGTGCCAGCAGCCTCGCGCGCACAGATACGCAGTATTTT; CDR3aa: CASSLARTDTQYF
d_gene: .; v_gene: TRBV29-1; j_gene: TRBJ2-7; len: 11; abundance: .; CDR3nt: TGCAGCGTTGAGCGCCAAAACGAGCAGTACTTC; CDR3aa: CSVERQNEQYF
d_gene: .; v_gene: TRBV25-1; j_gene: TRBJ1-6; len: 16; abundance: .; CDR3nt: TGTGCCAGCAGCGAAATACAGGCGGGAGGGATTTCACCCCTCCACTTT; CDR3aa: CASSEIQAGGISPLHF
d_gene: TRBD1; v_gene: TRBV20-1; j_gene: TRBJ1-5; len: 12; abundance: .; CDR3nt: TGCAGTGCCGGACAGGGGCCTCAGCCCCAGCATTTT; CDR3aa: CSAGQGPQPQHF
d_gene: TRBD1; v_gene: TRBV10-1; j_gene: TRBJ1-2; len: 13; abundance: once; CDR3nt: TGCGCCAGCAGTAGGGACAGGTCCTATGGCTACACCTTC; CDR3aa: CASSRDRSYGYTF
d_gene: .; v_gene: TRBV10-2; j_gene: TRBJ1-2; len: 13; abundance: .; CDR3nt: TGCGCCAGCAGTGAGGGGGGAGCTTATGGCTACACCTTC; CDR3aa: CASSEGGAYGYTF
d_gene: .; v_gene: TRBV7-6; j_gene: TRBJ1-2; len: 11; abundance: .; CDR3nt: TGTGCCAGCTTCCCTAACTATGGCTACACCTTC; CDR3aa: CASFPNYGYTF
d_gene: TRBD1; v_gene: TRBV7-3; j_gene: TRBJ1-2; len: 14; abundance: .; CDR3nt: TGTGCCAGCAGTTTAGACAGGGCGAACTATGGCTACACCTTC; CDR3aa: CASSLDRANYGYTF
d_gene: .; v_gene: TRBV2; j_gene: TRBJ1-2; len: 15; abundance: .; CDR3nt: TGTGCCAGCAGTGATACGGGACTGATTAACTATGGCTACACCTTC; CDR3aa: CASSDTGLINYGYTF
d_gene: .; v_gene: TRBV7-9; j_gene: TRBJ1-1; len: 12; abundance: .; CDR3nt: TGTGCCAGCAGCTTAAGTGACACTGAAGCTTTCTTT; CDR3aa: CASSLSDTEAFF
d_gene: TRBD1; v_gene: TRBV7-3; j_gene: TRBJ1-6; len: 12; abundance: few; CDR3nt: TGTGCCAGCAGCCAGGGGGATTCACCCCTCCACTTT; CDR3aa: CASSQGDSPLHF
d_gene: .; v_gene: TRBV10-3; j_gene: TRBJ2-2; len: 14; abundance: .; CDR3nt: TGTGCCATCGCGGCCCAGAGGAACACCGGGGTGCTGTTTTTT; CDR3aa: CAIAAQRNTGVLFF
d_gene: .; v_gene: TRBV20-1; j_gene: TRBJ1-5; len: 16; abundance: many; CDR3nt: TGCAGTGCTAGAGATCCCGGGGCCAATAGCAATCAGCCCCAGCATTTT; CDR3aa: CSARDPGANSNQPQHF
d_gene: .; v_gene: TRBV20-1; j_gene: TRBJ2-1; len: 18; abundance: many; CDR3nt: TGCAGTGCTAGAGATTGGGATGGCCTCCAGAGCTCCTACAATGAGCAGTTCTTC; CDR3aa: CSARDWDGLQSSYNEQFF
d_gene: .; v_gene: TRBV19; j_gene: TRBJ1-6; len: 13; abundance: .; CDR3nt: TGTGCCAGTAGTAATGGGAATGGATCACCCCTCCACTTT; CDR3aa: CASSNGNGSPLHF
d_gene: TRBD2; v_gene: TRBV15; j_gene: TRBJ2-5; len: 18; abundance: .; CDR3nt: TGTGCCACCAGCAGAGCCCGAGCGGGGGGGCCCCCTCAAGAGACCCAGTACTTC; CDR3aa: CATSRARAGGPPQETQYF
d_gene: TRBD1; v_gene: TRBV24-1; j_gene: TRBJ1-5; len: 16; abundance: .; CDR3nt: TGTGCCACCAGTGATTCCGACAGGGCCAGCAATCAGCCCCAGCATTTT; CDR3aa: CATSDSDRASNQPQHF
d_gene: .; v_gene: TRBV15; j_gene: TRBJ1-5; len: 16; abundance: .; CDR3nt: TGTGCCACCAGCAAGGGAGACGCAGGCGCGGATCAGCCCCAGCATTTT; CDR3aa: CATSKGDAGADQPQHF
d_gene: TRBD1; v_gene: TRBV10-3; j_gene: TRBJ1-5; len: 15; abundance: .; CDR3nt: TGTGCCACCGAGTCAGGGGGCGCAGGGAATCAGCCCCAGCATTTT; CDR3aa: CATESGGAGNQPQHF
d_gene: TRBD1; v_gene: TRBV25-1; j_gene: TRBJ1-2; len: 16; abundance: once; CDR3nt: TGTGCCAGCAGCGCCCGGGGACAGGGGACCCATCACGGCTACACCTTC; CDR3aa: CASSARGQGTHHGYTF
d_gene: TRBD1; v_gene: TRBV7-8; j_gene: TRBJ2-3; len: 16; abundance: .; CDR3nt: TGTGCCAGCAGCTTAGCCTGGACAGGGATCGGGGATACGCAGTATTTT; CDR3aa: CASSLAWTGIGDTQYF
d_gene: TRBD1; v_gene: TRBV7-9; j_gene: TRBJ1-1; len: 14; abundance: .; CDR3nt: TGTGCCAGCAGCGTGACAGGGATTGGGACTGAAGCTTTCTTT; CDR3aa: CASSVTGIGTEAFF
d_gene: TRBD1; v_gene: TRBV20-1; j_gene: TRBJ2-7; len: 16; abundance: .; CDR3nt: TGCAGTGCTAATCCAGGGGGCAGCCTAAGGTCCTACGAGCAGTACTTC; CDR3aa: CSANPGGSLRSYEQYF
d_gene: .; v_gene: TRBV15; j_gene: TRBJ1-6; len: 15; abundance: .; CDR3nt: TGTGCCACTGGAAGGAACTTCCGCAGTGATTCACCCCTCCACTTT; CDR3aa: CATGRNFRSDSPLHF
d_gene: .; v_gene: TRBV2; j_gene: TRBJ2-1; len: 12; abundance: .; CDR3nt: TGTGCCAGCAGCGTCACCTACAATGAGCAGTTCTTC; CDR3aa: CASSVTYNEQFF
d_gene: TRBD1; v_gene: TRBV25-1; j_gene: TRBJ1-4; len: 18; abundance: .; CDR3nt: TGTGCCAGCAGTGGGGACCCGGGACAGCCACCTCACAATGAAAAACTGTTTTTT; CDR3aa: CASSGDPGQPPHNEKLFF
d_gene: .; v_gene: TRBV5-6; j_gene: TRBJ2-1; len: 16; abundance: many; CDR3nt: TGTGCCAGCAGCTCAGCGGAGGGGGGGCCCTACAATGAGCAGTTCTTC; CDR3aa: CASSSAEGGPYNEQFF
d_gene: .; v_gene: TRBV29-1; j_gene: TRBJ1-2; len: 14; abundance: many; CDR3nt: TGCAGCGTTGCGATTGGGGGGCCCAACTATGGCTACACCTTC; CDR3aa: CSVAIGGPNYGYTF
d_gene: .; v_gene: TRBV5-8; j_gene: TRBJ2-7; len: 15; abundance: .; CDR3nt: TGTGCCAGCAGCTTGGAGGCAGGGAGTTCCTACGAGCAGTACTTC; CDR3aa: CASSLEAGSSYEQYF
d_gene: .; v_gene: TRBV7-2; j_gene: TRBJ2-7; len: 13; abundance: .; CDR3nt: TGTGCCAGCAGCCCGCCCCCAGGGATCGAGCAGTACTTC; CDR3aa: CASSPPPGIEQYF
d_gene: .; v_gene: TRBV5-1; j_gene: TRBJ2-3; len: 12; abundance: .; CDR3nt: TGCGCCAGCAGCGCTGATACAGATACGCAGTATTTT; CDR3aa: CASSADTDTQYF
d_gene: .; v_gene: TRBV6-1; j_gene: TRBJ1-2; len: 14; abundance: few; CDR3nt: TGTGCCAGCATGTCGGTTGGGTGGATGTATGGCTACACCTTC; CDR3aa: CASMSVGWMYGYTF